This T cell receptor beta chain originates from a study of T cell responses to AZD1222 COVID-19 vaccine. Study-wide context: Whether given at about 4 or about 12 weeks, second doses were pooled.

Clones were read by immunoSEQ multiplex PCR, and TCRdb kept only the in-frame ones, dropping some. The sample holds about 98,000 clones, 86% seen once. Points from the study as a whole: Donors in the cohort were predominantly white British and more often female, and clonal diversity was possibly underestimated.

This clone was seen a few times. Its specificity is not known. Other DNA sequences in the sample encode the same CDR3. The CDR3 contains 16 residues. Specimen: peripheral blood, collected on day 0 of AZD1222 vaccination. The chain employs TRBV12-2 and TRBJ2-7. TRBV12-2 is noted as a pseudogene. This TCR was sampled from an adult in good health. The CDR3 DNA is TGTGCAAGTCGCTTAGGGCAGCCCGGCTTTGGCTACGAGCAGTACTTC. Translating gives CASRLGQPGFGYEQYF.